The text below deals with one T cell receptor beta chain. Its antigen is currently unknown. The CDR3 has 15 amino acids. CDR1 and CDR2 from the germline V gene are ENHRY and SYGVKD. The ends were cut back, 5 bases at V and 4 bases at J, with 17 bases in the middle. These data belong to a study of Tregs in tolerant kidney transplant recipients. Points from the study as a whole: This study did not directly address biological reproducibility.

Repertoires were generated with immunoSEQ multiplex PCR, while TCRdb's copy carries only in-frame clones and drops some. The sample yields around 120,000 clones, around 94% seen once. Specimen: CD4+ T cells from blood. V and J are TRBV10-3 and TRBJ1-2; tentative D call: TRBD1 (5 bases). The sequence came from a human donor in good health. For the CDR3, the DNA is TGTGCCATCAGTCCGGATGGGGGTCTTAGCTATGGCTACACCTTC. Protein: CAISPDGGLSYGYTF.